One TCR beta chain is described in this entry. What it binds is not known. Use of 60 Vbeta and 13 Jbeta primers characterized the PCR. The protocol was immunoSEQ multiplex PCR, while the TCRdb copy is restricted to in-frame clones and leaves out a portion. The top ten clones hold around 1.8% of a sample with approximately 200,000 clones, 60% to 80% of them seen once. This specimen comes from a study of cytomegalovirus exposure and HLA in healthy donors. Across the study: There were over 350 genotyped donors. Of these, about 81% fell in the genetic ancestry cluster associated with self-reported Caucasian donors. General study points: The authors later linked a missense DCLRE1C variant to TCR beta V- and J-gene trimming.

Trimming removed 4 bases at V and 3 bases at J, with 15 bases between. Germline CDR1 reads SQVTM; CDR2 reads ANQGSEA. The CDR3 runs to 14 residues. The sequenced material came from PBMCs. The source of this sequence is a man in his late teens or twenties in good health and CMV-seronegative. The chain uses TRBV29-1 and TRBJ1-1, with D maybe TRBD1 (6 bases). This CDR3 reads CSVGDSPGDTEAFF. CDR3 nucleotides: TGCAGCGTTGGCGACTCCCCAGGGGACACTGAAGCTTTCTTT.